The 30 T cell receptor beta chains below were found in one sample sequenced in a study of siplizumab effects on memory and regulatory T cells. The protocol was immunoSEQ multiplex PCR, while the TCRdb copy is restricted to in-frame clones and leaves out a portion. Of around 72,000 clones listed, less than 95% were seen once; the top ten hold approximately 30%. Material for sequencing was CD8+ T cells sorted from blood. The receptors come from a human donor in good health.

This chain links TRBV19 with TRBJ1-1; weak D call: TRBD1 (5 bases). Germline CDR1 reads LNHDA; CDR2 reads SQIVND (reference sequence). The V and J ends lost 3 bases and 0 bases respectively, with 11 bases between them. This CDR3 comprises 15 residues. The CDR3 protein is CASSILGVLNTEAFF. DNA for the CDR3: TGTGCCAGTAGTATCCTGGGGGTCCTGAACACTGAAGCTTTCTTT.

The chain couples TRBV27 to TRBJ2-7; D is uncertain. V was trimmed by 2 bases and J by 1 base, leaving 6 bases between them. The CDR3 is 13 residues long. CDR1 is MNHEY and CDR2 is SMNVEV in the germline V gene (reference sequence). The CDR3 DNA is TGTGCCAGCAGTTTAGGGCGGTCCTACGAGCAGTACTTC. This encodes CASSLGRSYEQYF.

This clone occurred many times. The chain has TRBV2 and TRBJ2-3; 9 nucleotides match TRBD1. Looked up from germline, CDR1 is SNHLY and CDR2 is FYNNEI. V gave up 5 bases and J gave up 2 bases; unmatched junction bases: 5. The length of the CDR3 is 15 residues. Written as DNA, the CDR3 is TGTGCCAGCAGTCCGACAGGGGGATTCACAGATACGCAGTATTTT. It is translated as CASSPTGGFTDTQYF.

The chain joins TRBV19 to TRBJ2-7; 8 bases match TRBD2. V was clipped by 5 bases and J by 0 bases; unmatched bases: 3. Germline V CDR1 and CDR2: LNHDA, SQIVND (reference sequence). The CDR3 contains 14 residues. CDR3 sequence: CASSRGGNSYEQYF. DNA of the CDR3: TGTGCCAGTAGTCGGGGGGGTAACTCCTACGAGCAGTACTTC.

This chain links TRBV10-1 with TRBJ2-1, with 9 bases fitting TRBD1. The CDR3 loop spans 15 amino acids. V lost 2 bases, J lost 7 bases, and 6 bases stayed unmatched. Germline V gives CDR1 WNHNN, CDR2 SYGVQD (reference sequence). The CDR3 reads CASSEGGQGRNEQFF. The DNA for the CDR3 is TGCGCCAGCAGTGAGGGGGGACAGGGTCGGAATGAGCAGTTCTTC.

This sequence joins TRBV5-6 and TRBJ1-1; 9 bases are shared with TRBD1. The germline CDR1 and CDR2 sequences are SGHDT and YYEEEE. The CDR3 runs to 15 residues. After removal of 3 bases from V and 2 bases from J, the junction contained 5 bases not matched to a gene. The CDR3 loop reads CASSWDRVTNTEAFF. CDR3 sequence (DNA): TGTGCCAGCAGCTGGGACAGGGTGACTAACACTGAAGCTTTCTTT.

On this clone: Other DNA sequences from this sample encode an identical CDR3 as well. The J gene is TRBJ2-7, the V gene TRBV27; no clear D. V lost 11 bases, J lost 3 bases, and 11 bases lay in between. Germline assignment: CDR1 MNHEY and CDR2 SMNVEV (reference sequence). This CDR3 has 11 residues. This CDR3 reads CASSQGYEQYF. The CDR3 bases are TGTGCCTCCTCTCAAGGCTACGAGCAGTACTTC.

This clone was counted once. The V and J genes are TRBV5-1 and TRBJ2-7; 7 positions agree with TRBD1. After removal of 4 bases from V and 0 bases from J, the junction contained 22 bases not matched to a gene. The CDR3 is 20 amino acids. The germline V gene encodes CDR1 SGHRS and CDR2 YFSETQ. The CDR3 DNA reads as TGCGCCAGCAGCGTCCACGGACCTGGACAGGCCTTAAGGAGCTCCTACGAGCAGTACTTC. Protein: CASSVHGPGQALRSSYEQYF.

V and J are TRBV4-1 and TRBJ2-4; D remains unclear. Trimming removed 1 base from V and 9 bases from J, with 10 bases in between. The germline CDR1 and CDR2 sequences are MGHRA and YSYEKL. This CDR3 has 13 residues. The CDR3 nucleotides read TGCGCCAGCAGCCAAGTTGCGTTTGGCATTCAGTACTTC. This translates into CASSQVAFGIQYF.

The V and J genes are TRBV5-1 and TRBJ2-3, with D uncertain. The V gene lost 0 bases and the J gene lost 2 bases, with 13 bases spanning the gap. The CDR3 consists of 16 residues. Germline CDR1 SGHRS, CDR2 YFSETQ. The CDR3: CASSLGDVSYTDTQYF. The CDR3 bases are TGCGCCAGCAGCTTGGGAGACGTTAGCTACACAGATACGCAGTATTTT.

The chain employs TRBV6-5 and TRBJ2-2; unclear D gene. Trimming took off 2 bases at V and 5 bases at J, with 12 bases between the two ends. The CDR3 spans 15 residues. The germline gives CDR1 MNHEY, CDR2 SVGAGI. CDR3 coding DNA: TGTGCCAGCAGTTACGGGCAGGCTAGGACCGGGGAGCTGTTTTTT. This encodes CASSYGQARTGELFF.

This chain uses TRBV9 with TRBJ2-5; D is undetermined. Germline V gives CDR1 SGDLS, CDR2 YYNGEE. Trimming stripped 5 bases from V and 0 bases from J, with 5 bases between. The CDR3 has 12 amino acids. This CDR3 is CASREYQETQYF. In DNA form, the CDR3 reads TGTGCCAGCAGGGAGTACCAAGAGACCCAGTACTTC.

The DNA for the CDR3 is TGTGCCAGCAGTTTGCGAACCGACAGGTTTGGGACTGAAGCTTTCTTT. This gives the protein CASSLRTDRFGTEAFF. The gene calls are TRBV27 and TRBJ1-1; possibly TRBD1 for D (6 bases). Between the trimmed V and J ends, which lost 3 bases and 5 bases, there was a span of 19 bases. This CDR3 region has 16 residues. Per germline, CDR1 MNHEY and CDR2 SMNVEV (reference sequence).

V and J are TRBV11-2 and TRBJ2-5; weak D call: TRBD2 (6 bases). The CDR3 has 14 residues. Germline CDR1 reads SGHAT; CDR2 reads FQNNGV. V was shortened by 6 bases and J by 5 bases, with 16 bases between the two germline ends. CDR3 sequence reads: CASRRAPGGETQYF. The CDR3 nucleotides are TGTGCCAGCAGAAGGGCCCCTGGGGGGGAGACCCAGTACTTC.

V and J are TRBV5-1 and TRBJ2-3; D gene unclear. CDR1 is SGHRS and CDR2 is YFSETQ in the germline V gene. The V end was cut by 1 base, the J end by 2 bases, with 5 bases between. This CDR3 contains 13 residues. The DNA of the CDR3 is TGCGCCAGCAGCTTGAAGCCCACAGATACGCAGTATTTT. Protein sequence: CASSLKPTDTQYF.

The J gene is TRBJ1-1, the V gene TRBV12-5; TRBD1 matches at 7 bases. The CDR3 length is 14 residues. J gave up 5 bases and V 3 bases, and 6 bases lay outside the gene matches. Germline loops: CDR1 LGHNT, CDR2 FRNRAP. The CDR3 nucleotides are TGTGCTAGTGGTTTTCTCCAGGGGGGGACTGAAGCTTTCTTT. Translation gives CASGFLQGGTEAFF.

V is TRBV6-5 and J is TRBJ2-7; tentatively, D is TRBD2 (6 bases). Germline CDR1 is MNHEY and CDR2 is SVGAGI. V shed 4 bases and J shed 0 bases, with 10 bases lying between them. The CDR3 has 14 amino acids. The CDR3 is CASSSGTASYEQYF. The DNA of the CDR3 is TGTGCCAGCAGTTCCGGGACTGCCTCCTACGAGCAGTACTTC.

The CDR3 spells CASSIWVLASGDNEQFF. As DNA, the CDR3 is TGTGCCAGTAGTATCTGGGTTCTGGCTAGCGGGGACAATGAGCAGTTCTTC. The rearrangement links TRBV19 to TRBJ2-1; 9 bases are shared with TRBD2. V gave up 3 bases and J gave up 5 bases; unmatched junction bases: 11. This CDR3 has 17 residues. Germline CDR1 is LNHDA and CDR2 is SQIVND (reference sequence).

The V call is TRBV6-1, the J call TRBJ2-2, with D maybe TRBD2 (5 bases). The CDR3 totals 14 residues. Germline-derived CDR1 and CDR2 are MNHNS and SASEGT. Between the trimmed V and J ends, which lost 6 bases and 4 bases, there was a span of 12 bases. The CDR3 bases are TGTGCCAGCAGCCTTAACGGGGTCACCGGGGAGCTGTTTTTT. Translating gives CASSLNGVTGELFF.

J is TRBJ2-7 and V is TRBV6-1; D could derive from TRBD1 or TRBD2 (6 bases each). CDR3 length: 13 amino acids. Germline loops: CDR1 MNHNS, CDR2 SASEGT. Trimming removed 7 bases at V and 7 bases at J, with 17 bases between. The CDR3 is CASKEGVRGEQYF. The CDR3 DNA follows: TGTGCCAGCAAGGAGGGGGTTCGGGGGGAGCAGTACTTC.

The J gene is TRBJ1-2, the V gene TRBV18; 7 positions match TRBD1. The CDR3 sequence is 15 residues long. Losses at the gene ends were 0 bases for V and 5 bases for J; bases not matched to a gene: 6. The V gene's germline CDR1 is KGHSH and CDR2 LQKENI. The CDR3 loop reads CASSPPGQGVYGYTF. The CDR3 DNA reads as TGTGCCAGCTCACCACCGGGTCAGGGGGTTTATGGCTACACCTTC.

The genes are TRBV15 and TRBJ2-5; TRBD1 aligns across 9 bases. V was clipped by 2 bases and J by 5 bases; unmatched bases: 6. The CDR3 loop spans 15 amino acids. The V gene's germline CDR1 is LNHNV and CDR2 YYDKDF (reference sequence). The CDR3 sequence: CATSRSTGGKETQYF. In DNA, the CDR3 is TGTGCCACCAGCAGAAGTACAGGGGGCAAGGAGACCCAGTACTTC.

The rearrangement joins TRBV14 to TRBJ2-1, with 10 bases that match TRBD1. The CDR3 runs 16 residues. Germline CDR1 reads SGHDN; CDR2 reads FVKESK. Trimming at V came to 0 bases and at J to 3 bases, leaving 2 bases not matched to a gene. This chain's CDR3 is CASSQDDRGHYNEQFF. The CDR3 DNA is TGTGCCAGCAGCCAAGACGACAGGGGGCACTACAATGAGCAGTTCTTC. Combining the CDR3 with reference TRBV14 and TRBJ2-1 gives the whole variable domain EAGVTQFPSHSVIEKGQTVTLRCDPISGHDNLYWYRRVMGKEIKFLLHFVKESKQDESGMPNNRFLAERTGGTYSTLKVQPAELEDSGVYFCASSQDDRGHYNEQFFGPGTRLTVL.

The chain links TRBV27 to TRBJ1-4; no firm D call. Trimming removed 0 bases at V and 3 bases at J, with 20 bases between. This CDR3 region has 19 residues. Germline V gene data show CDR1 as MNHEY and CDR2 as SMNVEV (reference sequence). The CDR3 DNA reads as TGTGCCAGCAGTTTATCGATTGCCGCCCTGGACGGACCTAATGAAAAACTGTTTTTT. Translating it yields CASSLSIAALDGPNEKLFF.

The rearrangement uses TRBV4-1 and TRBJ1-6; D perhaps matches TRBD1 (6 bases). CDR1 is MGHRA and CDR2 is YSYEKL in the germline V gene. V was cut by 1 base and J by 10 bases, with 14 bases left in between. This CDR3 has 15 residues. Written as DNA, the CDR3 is TGCGCCAGCAGCCAAGGCTTGGACAGCATATCACCCCTCCACTTT. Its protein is CASSQGLDSISPLHF.

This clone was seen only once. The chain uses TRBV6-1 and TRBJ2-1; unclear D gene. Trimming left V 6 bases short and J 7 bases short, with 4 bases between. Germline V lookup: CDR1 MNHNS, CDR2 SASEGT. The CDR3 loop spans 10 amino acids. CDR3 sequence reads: CASRYNEQFF. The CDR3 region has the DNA TGTGCCAGCAGGTATAATGAGCAGTTCTTC.

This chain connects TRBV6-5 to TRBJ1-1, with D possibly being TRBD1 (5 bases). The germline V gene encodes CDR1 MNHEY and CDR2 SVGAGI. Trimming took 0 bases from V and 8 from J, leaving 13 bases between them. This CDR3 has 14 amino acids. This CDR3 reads CASSYSRQGGEAFF. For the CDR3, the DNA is TGTGCCAGCAGTTACTCGAGGCAGGGTGGAGAAGCTTTCTTT.

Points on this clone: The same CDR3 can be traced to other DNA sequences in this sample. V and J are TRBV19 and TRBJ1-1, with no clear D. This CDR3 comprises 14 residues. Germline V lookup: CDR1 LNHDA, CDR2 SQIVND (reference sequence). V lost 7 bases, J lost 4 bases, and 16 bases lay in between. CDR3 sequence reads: CASTPLAGVTEAFF. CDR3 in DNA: TGTGCCAGTACCCCTCTAGCAGGTGTCACTGAAGCTTTCTTT.

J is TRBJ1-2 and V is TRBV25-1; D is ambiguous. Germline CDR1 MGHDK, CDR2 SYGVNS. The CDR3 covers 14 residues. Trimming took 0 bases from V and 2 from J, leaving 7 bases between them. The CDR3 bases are TGTGCCAGCAGTGAATACGAGGAAAACTATGGCTACACCTTC. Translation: CASSEYEENYGYTF.

This CDR3 is CASSFGGPYNEQFF. Written as DNA, the CDR3 is TGTGCCAGCAGTTTCGGGGGACCCTACAATGAGCAGTTCTTC. This chain links TRBV27 with TRBJ2-1; D possibly corresponds to TRBD2 (6 bases). V gave up 3 bases and J gave up 2 bases, with 8 bases separating them. Germline loops: CDR1 MNHEY, CDR2 SMNVEV (reference sequence). This CDR3 contains 14 residues.